This T cell receptor (beta chain) appears in the sequencing data of a study of CD8 T cells in Susac syndrome. About the research overall: When blood was drawn, the patients with Susac syndrome were therapy-naive, on corticosteroids, or on intravenous immunoglobulin alone. Whole-study results and caveats: An acknowledgment was made by the study that its TCR sequencing and HLA analysis involved relatively few individuals.

In the case of this clonotype: The target antigen is unknown.

TCR beta from blood CD8+ and CD4+ T cells was sequenced. RNA in amounts of about 0.5 to 1 ug was reverse transcribed with random hexamers. Amplification of TCR beta CDR3 across 54 Vbeta and 13 Jbeta was performed with immunoSEQ multiplex PCR. TCRdb ran MiXCR on the immunoSEQ multiplex PCR reads and lists one entry per CDR3 protein. The sample holds some 200,000 distinct CDR3 sequences; about 94% are singletons and the top ten take 0.09% to 0.1%. The CDR3 is 15 residues long. V dropped 4 bases and J dropped 1; count of bases not matched to a gene: 3. Germline lookup yields CDR1 MGHDK and CDR2 SYGVNS. The chain uses TRBV25-1 and TRBJ2-2, with TRBD2 matching over 7 bases. This sequence was found in a human donor with Susac syndrome. Sequenced sample: CD4+ T cells from PBMCs. The CDR3 nucleotides read TGTGCCAGCAGTGTTCCTAGCGGGAACACCGGGGAGCTGTTTTTT. Residues: CASSVPSGNTGELFF.